This TCR beta chain was observed in a study of shared clonotypes between healthy human individuals. On the study more broadly: The donor pool was made up of two women and three men aged 18 to 49.

Everyone who donated was a Caucasian adult who lived in Nashville, Tennessee. Germline V gene sequence: CDR1 MGHRA, CDR2 YSYEKL. Trimming cost V 4 bases and J 4 bases, with 19 bases left between them. The CDR3 covers 16 residues. The assay was carried out at the deep level. It was on ten immunoSEQ deep assay plates that unsorted PBMC DNA was sequenced. The method was immunoSEQ multiplex PCR; TCRdb's version includes in-frame clones alone and lacks a portion of them. The table includes approximately 510,000 clones, 79% detected once. The sample consisted of PBMCs. This sequence was found in a woman aged 40-49 years in good health. Some clones in this sample may be carry-over from other donors' samples. The chain employs TRBV4-1 and TRBJ2-5; D call uncertain. The CDR3 coding sequence is TGCGCCAGCAGCCCCCGGTGGACGGCCCCGGGAGAGACCCAGTACTTC. It translates to CASSPRWTAPGETQYF.